These 22 T cell receptor beta chains originate from one sample sequenced in a study of blood T cell repertoires in COVID-19. TCRdb's copy holds only in-frame clones and misses some; the assay was immunoSEQ multiplex PCR. The data show 350,000 to 450,000 clones, 80% to 85% seen once. The sequencing input was PBMCs or T cells enriched from blood (not recorded which). These receptors were taken from a woman aged 50 to 60 who had recovered from COVID-19.

This chain connects TRBV10-3 to TRBJ2-1; TRBD2 is a possible D gene (6 bases). Deletions cut 9 bases from V and 6 bases from J, with 15 bases between. Per germline, CDR1 ENHRY and CDR2 SYGVKD. This CDR3 has 13 residues. The CDR3 DNA reads TGTGCCATTAAGGACCCCGGGGGCAATGAGCAGTTCTTC. Amino acid sequence: CAIKDPGGNEQFF.

This rearrangement joins TRBV10-3 to TRBJ2-7, with 11 bases identical to TRBD2. This CDR3 has 19 amino acids. The V segment lost 0 bases and the J segment 0 bases; nucleotides outside the gene matches: 10. Germline values: CDR1 ENHRY, CDR2 SYGVKD. CDR3 DNA: TGTGCCATCAGTGAGTCGGTAGGACTAGCGGGCCCAAGCTCCTACGAGCAGTACTTC. Its protein product is CAISESVGLAGPSSYEQYF.

The chain has TRBV9 and TRBJ2-2, with 10 positions matching TRBD2. V lost 2 bases to trimming and J lost 1 base; unmatched junction nucleotides: 8. Germline V gene sequence: CDR1 SGDLS, CDR2 YYNGEE. CDR3 length: 18 residues. The CDR3 sequence: CASSVPGSGRRNTGELFF. CDR3 DNA: TGTGCCAGCAGCGTCCCGGGTAGCGGGAGGCGGAACACCGGGGAGCTGTTTTTT.

The chain links TRBV4-3 to TRBJ1-1, with no clear D. Germline CDR1 and CDR2: LGHNA and YSLEER. Trimming shortened V by 1 base and J by 2 bases, and 14 bases separated the two germline ends. The CDR3 has 16 amino acids. The CDR3 sequence is CASSQGFAGRNTEAFF. For the CDR3, the DNA is TGCGCCAGCAGCCAAGGATTTGCGGGGAGAAACACTGAAGCTTTCTTT.

The V call is TRBV5-1, the J call TRBJ1-1, with 8 bases aligning to TRBD1. The J segment lost 5 bases and the V segment lost 2 bases, leaving 5 bases of the junction unmatched. CDR1 is SGHRS and CDR2 is YFSETQ in the germline V gene. CDR3 size: 14 residues. The CDR3 nucleotides read TGCGCCAGCAGCTTAGGACAGGGCAGGACTGAAGCTTTCTTT. Translation: CASSLGQGRTEAFF.

The chain has TRBV6-2 or TRBV6-3 and TRBJ2-3; no firm D call. Trimming removed 2 bases at V and 3 bases at J, with 12 bases between. There are 15 residues in the CDR3. CDR1 is MNHEY, CDR2 SVGEGT, per germline. The CDR3 sequence is CASSYIAAWTDTQYF. DNA for the CDR3: TGTGCCAGCAGTTACATTGCCGCGTGGACAGATACGCAGTATTTT.

V gene TRBV5-4 combines with J gene TRBJ1-2; 9 nucleotides match TRBD1. Germline lookup yields CDR1 SGHNT and CDR2 YYREEE (reference sequence). Trimming removed 3 bases from V and 4 bases from J; junction bases left unmatched: 1. The CDR3 totals 13 residues. For the CDR3, the DNA is TGTGCCAGCAGCTCGGGACAGGGCTATGGCTACACCTTC. Translation gives CASSSGQGYGYTF.

The chain joins TRBV3-1 (or the pseudogene TRBV3-2) to TRBJ2-1, with TRBD2 identical over 11 bases. The junction had 4 bases not matched to a gene; V was cut back by 2 bases and J by 4 bases. Germline-derived CDR1 and CDR2 are LGHDT and YNNKEL (reference sequence). CDR3 size: 16 residues. Here the CDR3 reads CASSQLAGGLYNEQFF. The CDR3 DNA reads as TGTGCCAGCAGCCAACTAGCGGGGGGTCTGTACAATGAGCAGTTCTTC.

V is TRBV4-1 and J is TRBJ1-2, with TRBD1 matching 9 bases. V gave up 2 bases and J gave up 2 bases; unmatched junction bases: 6. Germline V gene data show CDR1 as MGHRA and CDR2 as YSYEKL. The CDR3 has 16 amino acids. The CDR3 DNA is TGCGCCAGCAGCCAACCCCGGACAGGGGCCAACTATGGCTACACCTTC. Translation gives CASSQPRTGANYGYTF.

The J gene is TRBJ1-5, the V gene TRBV6-1; 7 nucleotides align to TRBD1. J gave up 6 bases and V 3 bases, and 5 bases lay outside the gene matches. CDR1 is MNHNS, CDR2 SASEGT, per germline. The CDR3 covers 14 residues. The DNA for the CDR3 is TGTGCCAGCAGTGATAACAGGGGTGCTCAGCCCCAGCATTTT. This encodes CASSDNRGAQPQHF.

The rearrangement links TRBV19 to TRBJ1-6; D gene unclear. The CDR3 consists of 16 residues. Germline CDR1 LNHDA, CDR2 SQIVND (reference sequence). Trimming pared 7 bases from V and 7 bases from J, leaving 20 bases between. CDR3 loop: CASTLAGGRSNSPLHF. CDR3 sequence (DNA): TGTGCCAGTACCCTTGCAGGTGGGCGCTCGAATTCACCCCTCCACTTT. Looking up the rest from reference TRBV19 and TRBJ1-6 gives the full variable domain: DGGITQSPKYLFRKEGQNVTLSCEQNLNHDAMYWYRQDPGQGLRLIYYSQIVNDFQKGDIAEGYSVSREKKESFPLTVTSAQKNPTAFYLCASTLAGGRSNSPLHFGNGTRLTVT.

V usage is TRBV19 and J usage is TRBJ1-1; D possibly corresponds to TRBD1 (6 bases). The CDR3 length is 19 residues. V was shortened by 5 bases and J by 1 base, with 26 bases between the two germline ends. Germline lookup yields CDR1 LNHDA and CDR2 SQIVND (reference sequence). The CDR3: CASSRGPIQGTVTNTEAFF. The CDR3 DNA follows: TGTGCCAGTAGTCGTGGCCCAATACAGGGAACGGTTACGAACACTGAAGCTTTCTTT. The variable domain in full, completed from reference TRBV19 and TRBJ1-1, reads DGGITQSPKYLFRKEGQNVTLSCEQNLNHDAMYWYRQDPGQGLRLIYYSQIVNDFQKGDIAEGYSVSREKKESFPLTVTSAQKNPTAFYLCASSRGPIQGTVTNTEAFFGQGTRLTVV.

The CDR3 reads CASSDTRRATEAFF. As DNA, the CDR3 is TGTGCCAGCAGTGACACCCGGAGGGCCACTGAAGCTTTCTTT. V usage is TRBV6-4 and J usage is TRBJ1-1, with D unclear. Trimming stripped 2 bases from V and 4 bases from J, with 11 bases between. The CDR3 extends over 14 amino acids. Germline CDR1 and CDR2: MRHNA and SNTAGT.

The V and J genes are TRBV7-9 and TRBJ1-6, with 8 bases matching TRBD1. The CDR3 length is 13 residues. The V gene's germline CDR1 is SEHNR and CDR2 FQNEAQ (reference sequence). V trimming: 4 bases; J trimming: 10 bases; junction bases outside the gene matches: 3. CDR3 region: CASSSNRGSPLHF. DNA for the CDR3: TGTGCCAGCAGCTCCAACAGGGGGTCACCCCTCCACTTT.

The rearrangement joins TRBV5-4 to TRBJ1-2, with TRBD1 identical over 7 bases. Trimming cost V 1 base and J 2 bases; bases outside gene matches: 5. Germline CDR1 reads SGHNT; CDR2 reads YYREEE (reference sequence). This CDR3 region has 15 residues. The DNA for the CDR3 is TGTGCCAGCAGCTTGCAGGGGACAGCAAACTATGGCTACACCTTC. As protein: CASSLQGTANYGYTF.

The chain carries TRBV6-5 and TRBJ1-1; no clear D gene. The CDR3 is 14 residues long. The V gene lost 4 bases and the J gene lost 4 bases, with 13 bases spanning the gap. Germline assignment: CDR1 MNHEY and CDR2 SVGAGI. The CDR3 here is CASSSTYPSTEAFF. CDR3 in DNA: TGTGCCAGCAGTTCCACGTACCCGAGCACTGAAGCTTTCTTT.

The sample holds one count of this clone. The chain joins TRBV30 to TRBJ2-1, with 7 bases lining up with TRBD1. The germline V gene encodes CDR1 GTSNPN and CDR2 SVGIG (reference sequence). V gave up 1 base and J gave up 3 bases; unmatched junction bases: 3. CDR3 length: 14 amino acids. CDR3 bases: TGTGCCTGGAGTGAGGGGACAGACTACAATGAGCAGTTCTTC. Its translation: CAWSEGTDYNEQFF. Combining the CDR3 with reference TRBV30 and TRBJ2-1 gives the whole variable domain SQTIHQWPATLVQPVGSPLSLECTVEGTSNPNLYWYRQAAGRGLQLLFYSVGIGQISSEVPQNLSASRPQDRQFILSSKKLLLSDSGFYLCAWSEGTDYNEQFFGPGTRLTVL.

In regard to this clone: Other DNA sequences in this sample translate to the same CDR3. The DNA of the CDR3 is TGCGCCAGCAGCTTGGGACAGAATCAGCCCCAGCATTTT. This gives the protein CASSLGQNQPQHF. The V and J genes are TRBV5-1 and TRBJ1-5; the D gene is possibly TRBD1 (5 bases). This CDR3 region has 13 residues. CDR1 SGHRS and CDR2 YFSETQ come from the germline V gene. V lost 0 bases, J lost 4 bases, and 5 bases lay in between.

V gene TRBV5-1 combines with J gene TRBJ1-1; D is ambiguous. The CDR3 has 13 amino acids. Germline lookup yields CDR1 SGHRS and CDR2 YFSETQ. The ends were cut back, 2 bases at V and 1 base at J, with 6 bases in the middle. The CDR3: CASSFQSNTEAFF. The CDR3 DNA follows: TGCGCCAGCAGCTTTCAATCGAACACTGAAGCTTTCTTT.

This clone was seen only a few times. The rearrangement joins TRBV6-2 or TRBV6-3 to TRBJ1-5, with no clear D. Deletions cut 2 bases from V and 0 bases from J, with 11 bases between. Germline V lookup: CDR1 MNHEY, CDR2 SVGEGT. The CDR3 contains 16 residues. DNA for the CDR3: TGTGCCAGCAGTTACGAGACATCAACTAGCAATCAGCCCCAGCATTTT. It specifies CASSYETSTSNQPQHF.

V is TRBV7-9 and J is TRBJ2-7, with D possibly being TRBD1 (6 bases). Germline V lookup: CDR1 SEHNR, CDR2 FQNEAQ (reference sequence). The CDR3 is 14 amino acids. Deletions cut 5 bases from V and 4 bases from J, with 15 bases between. Here the CDR3 reads CASSLPGQVYEQYF. The CDR3 DNA reads as TGTGCCAGCAGCCTCCCGGGACAAGTGTACGAGCAGTACTTC.

V and J are TRBV29-1 and TRBJ1-2; D is unclear. Trimming shortened V by 4 bases and J by 2 bases, and 11 bases separated the two germline ends. The CDR3 spans 13 residues. Germline V CDR1 and CDR2: SQVTM, ANQGSEA. The DNA for the CDR3 is TGCAGCGTTGTCAGGACGGGGAACTATGGCTACACCTTC. Translated: CSVVRTGNYGYTF.